These 27 T cell receptor beta chains came from one sample sequenced in a study of a mutant IDH1 vaccine in newly diagnosed glioma. Described time point: week 5, during vaccination. The investigators gave 300 ug of mutant IDH1 20-mer peptide in each vaccine dose, together with topical imiquimod. Their cognate antigens are unknown. TCRdb keeps only in-frame clones here, not all; method: immunoSEQ multiplex PCR. The sample consists of 25,000 to 35,000 clones, 80% to 90% of them appearing once. This material consisted of PBMCs, taken from a glioma patient whose treatment included an IDH1 peptide vaccine. All receptors come from a young man with glioma.

This chain links TRBV7-2 with TRBJ2-1, with D possibly matching TRBD2 (5 bases). From germline, CDR1 is SGHTA and CDR2 FQGNSA. CDR3 length equals 16 residues. Trimming removed 4 bases from V and 9 bases from J, with 22 bases in between. Here the CDR3 reads CASSSGNGYKTGEQFF. For the CDR3, the DNA is TGTGCCAGCAGCTCCGGGAACGGCTACAAAACGGGTGAGCAGTTCTTC.

In nucleotides, the CDR3 is TGTGCCAGCATACTGGAGCTCAGCTCTGGGGCCAACGTCCTGACTTTC. Amino acids: CASILELSSGANVLTF. The V and J genes are TRBV2 and TRBJ2-6; D gene uncertain. CDR3 length: 16 amino acids. Germline assignment: CDR1 SNHLY and CDR2 FYNNEI. Trimming removed 7 bases from V and 0 bases from J, with 13 bases in between.

This clone showed up just a few times. The CDR3 bases are TGCAGCGTCCAGGGGAGAAATCAGCCCCAGCATTTT. The encoded protein is CSVQGRNQPQHF. This rearrangement joins TRBV29-1 to TRBJ1-5, with D possibly matching TRBD1 (6 bases). Germline CDR1 SQVTM, CDR2 ANQGSEA. CDR3 length: 12 residues. V gave up 6 bases and J gave up 4 bases, with 10 bases separating them.

This clone showed up just a few times. This chain links TRBV28 with TRBJ1-1; TRBD1 might be the D (6 bases). Deletions cut 7 bases from V and 5 bases from J, with 17 bases between. This CDR3 is built from 14 residues. The germline V gene has CDR1 MDHEN and CDR2 SYDVKM. CDR3 in amino acids: CASKIRGQSTEAFF. As DNA, the CDR3 is TGTGCCAGCAAGATCCGGGGGCAGAGTACTGAAGCTTTCTTT.

The chain has TRBV9 and TRBJ2-2; no clear D. The CDR3 runs to 14 residues. V dropped 4 bases and J dropped 2 bases, with 9 bases sitting between them. The germline gives CDR1 SGDLS, CDR2 YYNGEE. The DNA for the CDR3 is TGTGCCAGCAGCCAGCAGGTTAACACCGGGGAGCTGTTTTTT. Amino acid sequence: CASSQQVNTGELFF.

This clone showed up just once. V and J are TRBV6-1 and TRBJ2-3; 10 bases are shared with TRBD2. Germline V gene sequence: CDR1 MNHNS, CDR2 SASEGT. With V trimmed by 8 bases and J by 4 bases, 3 bases remained unmatched. The CDR3 extends over 13 amino acids. The CDR3, as DNA: TGTGCCAGCTCTAGCGGGAGAGCAGATACGCAGTATTTT. Translated: CASSSGRADTQYF.

This clone occurred a few times. The rearrangement uses TRBV6-5 and TRBJ1-5, with a tentative D call TRBD1 (5 bases). The CDR3 loop spans 14 amino acids. The germline CDR1 and CDR2 sequences are MNHEY and SVGAGI. V gave up 6 bases and J gave up 5 bases, with 14 bases separating them. The CDR3 DNA sequence: TGTGCCAGCAGCCGGGGGTCCAGCTATCAGCCCCAGCATTTT. Protein product: CASSRGSSYQPQHF.

This chain links TRBV27 with TRBJ1-3; D unresolved. V shed 3 bases and J shed 7 bases, with 1 base lying between them. This CDR3 has 10 amino acids. In germline, CDR1 is MNHEY, CDR2 SMNVEV (reference sequence). The DNA for the CDR3 is TGTGCCAGCAGTTTTAACACCATATATTTT. This gives the protein CASSFNTIYF.

This chain connects TRBV27 to TRBJ1-1, with a possible D match to TRBD1 (5 bases). This CDR3 comprises 15 residues. Trimming took off 0 bases at V and 2 bases at J, with 10 bases between the two ends. In germline, CDR1 is MNHEY, CDR2 SMNVEV (reference sequence). This chain's CDR3 is CASSLSQGFNTEAFF. DNA for the CDR3: TGTGCCAGCAGTTTATCGCAGGGATTTAACACTGAAGCTTTCTTT.

J is TRBJ1-3 and V is TRBV9; D unresolved. The CDR3 is made up of 15 amino acids. Trimming shortened V by 2 bases and J by 0 bases, and 9 bases separated the two germline ends. CDR1 is SGDLS and CDR2 is YYNGEE in the germline V gene. The CDR3 sequence: CASSVHRGSGNTIYF. The CDR3 bases are TGTGCCAGCAGCGTTCACAGAGGCTCTGGAAACACCATATATTTT.

The V gene is TRBV6-1, the J gene TRBJ1-1; D is possibly TRBD1 (5 bases). The CDR3 totals 16 residues. V dropped 4 bases and J dropped 0 bases, with 15 bases sitting between them. Germline V gives CDR1 MNHNS, CDR2 SASEGT. The DNA for the CDR3 is TGTGCCAGCAGTGGGGGGACGGTTCCTATGAACACTGAAGCTTTCTTT. Protein product: CASSGGTVPMNTEAFF.

The rearrangement joins TRBV9 to TRBJ2-1; TRBD2 matches 7 bases. The CDR3 totals 16 residues. Germline CDR1 SGDLS, CDR2 YYNGEE. J gave up 7 bases and V 4 bases, and 14 bases lay outside the gene matches. CDR3 in amino acids: CASSPAEAGVSNEQFF. For the CDR3, the DNA is TGTGCCAGCAGCCCGGCGGAGGCGGGAGTTTCGAATGAGCAGTTCTTC.

This rearrangement joins TRBV7-9 to TRBJ1-1; TRBD1 matches 9 bases. The V gene end was trimmed by 5 bases and the J gene end by 0 bases; junction bases not matched to a gene: 7. The CDR3 loop spans 16 amino acids. CDR1 is SEHNR and CDR2 is FQNEAQ in the germline V gene (reference sequence). The chain's CDR3 is CASSRTGGMMNTEAFF. Here the CDR3 DNA reads TGTGCCAGCAGCCGAACAGGGGGCATGATGAACACTGAAGCTTTCTTT.

This chain connects TRBV7-2 to TRBJ2-5, with 16 nucleotides matching TRBD2. With 4 bases clipped from V and 2 bases from J, the junction kept 4 bases outside the gene matches. The CDR3 is 17 amino acids. Germline V lookup: CDR1 SGHTA, CDR2 FQGNSA. For the CDR3, the DNA is TGTGCCAGCAGCTGGGGACTAGCGGGGGGGCTTCAAGAGACCCAGTACTTC. Amino acid sequence: CASSWGLAGGLQETQYF.

The chain uses TRBV14 and TRBJ2-1; perhaps D is TRBD1 or TRBD2 (5 bases each). Trimming cost V 3 bases and J 7 bases, with 25 bases left between them. CDR1 and CDR2 (germline): SGHDN, FVKESK. This CDR3 is built from 18 residues. CDR3 nucleotides: TGTGCCAGCAGCCAGGGACGCTTCAGCAGCCGATGGGGTAATGAGCAGTTCTTC. Its protein is CASSQGRFSSRWGNEQFF.

The chain employs TRBV2 and TRBJ1-4; the D gene is possibly TRBD1 (6 bases). Germline CDR1 is SNHLY and CDR2 is FYNNEI. The V end lost 9 bases, the J end lost 2 bases, and 13 bases lay between the germline ends. The CDR3 covers 14 residues. CDR3 coding DNA: TGTGCCAGGGGAGGGGGGCCGACTAATGAAAAACTGTTTTTT. Its translation: CARGGGPTNEKLFF.

The rearrangement joins TRBV25-1 to TRBJ1-5; unclear D gene. Germline CDR1 reads MGHDK; CDR2 reads SYGVNS. The germline V and J ends were trimmed by 2 bases and 2 bases, with 1 base remaining between them. This CDR3 has 12 amino acids. The CDR3, as DNA: TGTGCCAGCAGTGAAGGCAATCAGCCCCAGCATTTT. As protein: CASSEGNQPQHF.

The chain carries TRBV28 and TRBJ2-7; the D gene is possibly TRBD2 (6 bases). Trimming took 6 bases from V and 3 from J, leaving 18 bases between them. The CDR3 has 15 amino acids. CDR1 and CDR2 (germline): MDHEN, SYDVKM. The CDR3 nucleotides read TGTGCCAGCAGCCCCATGAGTAGCGGAAGCTACGAGCAGTACTTC. Protein product: CASSPMSSGSYEQYF. Complete variable domain (other parts from reference TRBV28 and TRBJ2-7): DVKVTQSSRYLVKRTGEKVFLECVQDMDHENMFWYRQDPGLGLRLIYFSYDVKMKEKGDIPEGYSVSREKKERFSLILESASTNQTSMYLCASSPMSSGSYEQYFGPGTRLTVT.

The chain joins TRBV5-1 to TRBJ1-2, with a tentative D call TRBD1 (5 bases). V lost 7 bases and J 3 bases, leaving 10 bases between the germline ends. Looked up from germline, CDR1 is SGHRS and CDR2 is YFSETQ. The CDR3 is made up of 12 amino acids. For the CDR3, the DNA is TGCGCCAGCTCCGGGGGTTACTATGGCTACACCTTC. It encodes CASSGGYYGYTF.

The table lists this clone with a count of one. The gene calls are TRBV2 and TRBJ2-2; no definite D call. Trimming pared 6 bases from V and 7 bases from J, leaving 9 bases between. This CDR3 is 12 amino acids long. In germline, CDR1 is SNHLY, CDR2 FYNNEI. For the CDR3, the DNA is TGTGCCAGCAGGGAGATTAGCGGGGAGCTGTTTTTT. Translated: CASREISGELFF. The full variable domain, completed using reference TRBV2 and TRBJ2-2, is EPEVTQTPSHQVTQMGQEVILRCVPISNHLYFYWYRQILGQKVEFLVSFYNNEISEKSEIFDDQFSVERPDGSNFTLKIRSTKLEDSAMYFCASREISGELFFGEGSRLTVL.

A single count supports this clone. The V and J genes are TRBV2 and TRBJ1-3; D uncertain. The V end lost 6 bases, the J end lost 0 bases, and 6 bases lay between the germline ends. The germline gives CDR1 SNHLY, CDR2 FYNNEI. This CDR3 spans 13 amino acids. CDR3 DNA sequence: TGTGCCAGCAGGGCCCTCTCTGGAAACACCATATATTTT. It translates to CASRALSGNTIYF.

Turning to this clone: One end of the junction varies from germline; a read error may be responsible. CDR3 coding DNA: TGTGCCAGCAGTGACTCAGGTCGGGAGACCCAGTACTTC. It is translated as CASSDSGRETQYF. The chain joins TRBV6-5 to TRBJ2-5; D gene uncertain. Germline lookup yields CDR1 MNHEY and CDR2 SVGAGI. The length of the CDR3 is 13 residues.

The rearrangement uses TRBV5-1 and TRBJ1-5, with 8 bases matching TRBD1. Looked up from germline, CDR1 is SGHRS and CDR2 is YFSETQ. The CDR3 covers 13 residues. Losses at the gene ends were 4 bases for V and 7 bases for J; bases not matched to a gene: 4. The CDR3 DNA follows: TGCGCCAGCAGCATACAGGGGGACCAGCCCCAGCATTTT. It codes for CASSIQGDQPQHF.

This chain joins TRBV19 and TRBJ1-5; a possible D gene is TRBD1 (5 bases). Germline assignment: CDR1 LNHDA and CDR2 SQIVND (reference sequence). This CDR3 has 17 amino acids. Trimming left V 7 bases short and J 1 base short, with 20 bases between. The CDR3 DNA is TGTGCCAGTACCCCCATAATGGGGGGAGGAAGCAATCAGCCCCAGCATTTT. Protein product: CASTPIMGGGSNQPQHF. Based on the CDR3 plus reference TRBV19 and TRBJ1-5, the full variable domain is DGGITQSPKYLFRKEGQNVTLSCEQNLNHDAMYWYRQDPGQGLRLIYYSQIVNDFQKGDIAEGYSVSREKKESFPLTVTSAQKNPTAFYLCASTPIMGGGSNQPQHFGDGTRLSIL.

The CDR3 sequence is CASSGGQATYEQYF. CDR3 nucleotide sequence: TGCGCCAGCAGCGGGGGACAGGCTACCTACGAGCAGTACTTC. This chain connects TRBV5-1 to TRBJ2-7; TRBD1 matches at 8 bases. Germline lookup yields CDR1 SGHRS and CDR2 YFSETQ. V shed 4 bases, J shed 2 bases, and the junction held 5 bases outside the gene matches. The CDR3 is 14 residues long.

The rearrangement uses TRBV30 and TRBJ1-3; 9 positions match TRBD1. V lost 4 bases, J lost 4 bases, and 26 bases stayed unmatched. Germline V gene lookup returns CDR1 GTSNPN and CDR2 SVGIG (reference sequence). The CDR3 sequence is 21 residues long. In DNA form, the CDR3 reads TGTGCCTGGACCCCAATCGGGAACAGGGGGCCCTTCCCGGCACGAGGAAACACCATATATTTT. Translating it yields CAWTPIGNRGPFPARGNTIYF.

The rearrangement uses TRBV4-2 and TRBJ1-3; no reliable D call. The CDR3 is made up of 15 amino acids. With 0 bases removed from V and 0 bases from J, the gap between germline ends came to 6 bases. Per germline, CDR1 LGHNA and CDR2 YNFKEQ. In nucleotides, the CDR3 is TGTGCCAGCAGCCAAGAAGGCCGCTCTGGAAACACCATATATTTT. Encoded protein: CASSQEGRSGNTIYF.